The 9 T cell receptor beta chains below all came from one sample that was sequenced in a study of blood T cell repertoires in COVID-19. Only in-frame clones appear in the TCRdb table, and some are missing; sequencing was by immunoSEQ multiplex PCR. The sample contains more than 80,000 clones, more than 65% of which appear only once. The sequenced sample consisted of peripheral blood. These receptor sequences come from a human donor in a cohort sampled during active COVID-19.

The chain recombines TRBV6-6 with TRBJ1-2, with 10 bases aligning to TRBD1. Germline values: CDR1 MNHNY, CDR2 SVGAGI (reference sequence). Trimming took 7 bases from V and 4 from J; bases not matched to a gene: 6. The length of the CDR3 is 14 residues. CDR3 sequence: CASTLGQGIYGYTF. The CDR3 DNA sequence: TGTGCCAGCACCCTGGGACAGGGGATCTATGGCTACACCTTC.

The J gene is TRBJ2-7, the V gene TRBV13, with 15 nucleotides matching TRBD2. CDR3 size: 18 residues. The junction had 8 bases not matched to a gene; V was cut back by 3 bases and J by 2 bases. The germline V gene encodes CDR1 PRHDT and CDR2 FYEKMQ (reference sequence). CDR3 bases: TGTGCCAGCAGCTTCAAAGGACTAGCGGGAGGGGGCACCTACGAGCAGTACTTC. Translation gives CASSFKGLAGGGTYEQYF.

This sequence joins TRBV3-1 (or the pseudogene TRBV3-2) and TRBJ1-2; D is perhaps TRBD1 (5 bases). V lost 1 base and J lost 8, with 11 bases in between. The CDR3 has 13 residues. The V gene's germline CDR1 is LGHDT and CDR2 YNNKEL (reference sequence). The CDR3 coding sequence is TGTGCCAGCAGCCAAGTGAATGGACAAGGCTACACCTTC. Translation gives CASSQVNGQGYTF.

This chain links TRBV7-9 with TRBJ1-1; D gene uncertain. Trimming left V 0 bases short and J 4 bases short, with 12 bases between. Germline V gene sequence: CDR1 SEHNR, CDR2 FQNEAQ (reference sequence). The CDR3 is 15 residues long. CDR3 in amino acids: CASSLARGLGTEAFF. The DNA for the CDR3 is TGTGCCAGCAGCTTAGCACGCGGATTAGGCACTGAAGCTTTCTTT. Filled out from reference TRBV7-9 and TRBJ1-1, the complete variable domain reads DTGVSQNPRHKITKRGQNVTFRCDPISEHNRLYWYRQTLGQGPEFLTYFQNEAQLEKSRLLSDRFSAERPKGSFSTLEIQRTEQGDSAMYLCASSLARGLGTEAFFGQGTRLTVV.

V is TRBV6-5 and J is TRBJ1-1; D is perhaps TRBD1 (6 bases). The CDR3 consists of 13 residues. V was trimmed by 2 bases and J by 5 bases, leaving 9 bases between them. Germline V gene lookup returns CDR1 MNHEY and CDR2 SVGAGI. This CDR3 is CASSYGQLTEAFF. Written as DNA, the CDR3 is TGTGCCAGCAGTTACGGACAGCTTACTGAAGCTTTCTTT.

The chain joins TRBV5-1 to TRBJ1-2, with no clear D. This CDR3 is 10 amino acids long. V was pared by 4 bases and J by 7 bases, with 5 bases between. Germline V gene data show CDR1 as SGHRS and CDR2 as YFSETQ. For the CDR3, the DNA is TGCGCCAGCAGCCCGAGTGGCTACACCTTC. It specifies CASSPSGYTF.

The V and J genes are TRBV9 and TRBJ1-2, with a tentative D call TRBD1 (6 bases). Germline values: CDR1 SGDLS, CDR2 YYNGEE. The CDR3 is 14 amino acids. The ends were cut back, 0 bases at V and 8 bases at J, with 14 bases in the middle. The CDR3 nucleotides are TGTGCCAGCAGCGTAGAAAGGGGGTCCGGCGGCTACACCTTC. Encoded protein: CASSVERGSGGYTF. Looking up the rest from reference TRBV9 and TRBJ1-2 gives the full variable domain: DSGVTQTPKHLITATGQRVTLRCSPRSGDLSVYWYQQSLDQGLQFLIQYYNGEERAKGNILERFSAQQFPDLHSELNLSSLELGDSALYFCASSVERGSGGYTFGSGTRLTVV.

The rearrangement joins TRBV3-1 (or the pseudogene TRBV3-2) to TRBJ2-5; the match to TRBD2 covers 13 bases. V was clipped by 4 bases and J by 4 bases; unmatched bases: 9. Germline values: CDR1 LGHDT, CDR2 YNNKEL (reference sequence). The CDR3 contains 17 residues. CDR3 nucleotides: TGTGCCAGCAGCCTTCGGACTAGCGGGAGTAGGGTAGAGACCCAGTACTTC. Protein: CASSLRTSGSRVETQYF.

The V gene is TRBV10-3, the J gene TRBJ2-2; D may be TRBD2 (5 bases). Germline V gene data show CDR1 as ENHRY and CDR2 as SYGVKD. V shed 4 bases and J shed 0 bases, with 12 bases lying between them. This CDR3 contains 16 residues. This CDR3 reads CAISASTRSNTGELFF. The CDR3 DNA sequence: TGTGCCATCAGTGCCTCAACTAGATCGAACACCGGGGAGCTGTTTTTT.